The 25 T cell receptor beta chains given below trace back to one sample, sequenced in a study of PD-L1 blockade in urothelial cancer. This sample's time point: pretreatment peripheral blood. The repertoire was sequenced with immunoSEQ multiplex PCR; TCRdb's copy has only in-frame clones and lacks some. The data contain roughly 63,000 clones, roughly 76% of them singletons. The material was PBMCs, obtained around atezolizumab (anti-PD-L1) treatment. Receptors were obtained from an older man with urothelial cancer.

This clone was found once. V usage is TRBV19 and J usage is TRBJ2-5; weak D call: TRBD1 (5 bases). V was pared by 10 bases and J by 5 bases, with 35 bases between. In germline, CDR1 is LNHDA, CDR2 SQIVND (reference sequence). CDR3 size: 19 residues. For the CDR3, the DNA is TGTGCCACCACATCGGGTCAGGGTCTTGGGGCCGGCGTCGGGGAGACCCAGTACTTC. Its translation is CATTSGQGLGAGVGETQYF.

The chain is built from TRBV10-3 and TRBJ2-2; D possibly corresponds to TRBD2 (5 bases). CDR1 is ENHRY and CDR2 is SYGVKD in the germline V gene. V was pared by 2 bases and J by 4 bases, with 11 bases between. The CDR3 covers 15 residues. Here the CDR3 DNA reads TGTGCCATCAGTGAGCCAGGCGGACTCACCGGGGAGCTGTTTTTT. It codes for CAISEPGGLTGELFF.

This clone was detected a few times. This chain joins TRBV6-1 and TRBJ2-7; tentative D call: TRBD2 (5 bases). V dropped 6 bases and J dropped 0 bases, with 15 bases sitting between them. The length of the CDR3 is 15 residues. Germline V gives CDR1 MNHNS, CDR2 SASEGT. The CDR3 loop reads CASRWTPFSSYEQYF. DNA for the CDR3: TGTGCCAGCAGGTGGACTCCATTTAGCTCCTACGAGCAGTACTTC.

The CDR3 DNA reads as TGTGCCAGCAGCTTAGACAAAAACAATGAGCAGTTCTTC. It yields the protein CASSLDKNNEQFF. V gene TRBV11-3 combines with J gene TRBJ2-1; D not certain. The germline CDR1 and CDR2 sequences are SGHNT and YENEEA. This CDR3 has 13 amino acids. Trimming took 0 bases from V and 5 from J, leaving 5 bases between them.

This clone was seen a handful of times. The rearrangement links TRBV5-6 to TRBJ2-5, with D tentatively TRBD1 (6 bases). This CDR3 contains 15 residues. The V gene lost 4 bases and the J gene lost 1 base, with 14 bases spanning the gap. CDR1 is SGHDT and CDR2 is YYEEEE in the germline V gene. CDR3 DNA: TGTGCCAGCAGCGGGGCAGGGGCAGGCCAAGAGACCCAGTACTTC. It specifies CASSGAGAGQETQYF.

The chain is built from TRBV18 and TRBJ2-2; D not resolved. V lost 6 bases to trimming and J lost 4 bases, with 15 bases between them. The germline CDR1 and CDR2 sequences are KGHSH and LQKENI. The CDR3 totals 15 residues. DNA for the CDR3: TGTGCCAGCTCCCCCATCGCCTATTCCACCGGGGAGCTGTTTTTT. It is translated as CASSPIAYSTGELFF.

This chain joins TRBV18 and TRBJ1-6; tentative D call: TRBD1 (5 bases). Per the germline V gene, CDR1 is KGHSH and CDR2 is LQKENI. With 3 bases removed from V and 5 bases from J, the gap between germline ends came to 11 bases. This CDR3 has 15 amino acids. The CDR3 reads CASSPMGGNNSPLHF. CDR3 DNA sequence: TGTGCCAGCTCACCGATGGGGGGAAATAATTCACCCCTCCACTTT.

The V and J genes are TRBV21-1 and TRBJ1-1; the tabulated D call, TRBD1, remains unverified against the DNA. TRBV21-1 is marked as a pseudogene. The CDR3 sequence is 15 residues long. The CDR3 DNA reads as TGTGCCAGCAGCATTTGGACACCAGTGAACACTGAAGCTTTCTTT. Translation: CASSIWTPVNTEAFF.

CDR3 in DNA: TGCGCCAGCAGCCAAGGATTCACAGGGTTGGCTATGAACACTGAAGCTTTCTTT. This translates into CASSQGFTGLAMNTEAFF. The chain couples TRBV4-1 to TRBJ1-1; D might be TRBD1 (6 bases). The CDR3 is made up of 18 amino acids. The germline gives CDR1 MGHRA, CDR2 YSYEKL. V lost 1 base to trimming and J lost 0 bases, with 18 bases between them.

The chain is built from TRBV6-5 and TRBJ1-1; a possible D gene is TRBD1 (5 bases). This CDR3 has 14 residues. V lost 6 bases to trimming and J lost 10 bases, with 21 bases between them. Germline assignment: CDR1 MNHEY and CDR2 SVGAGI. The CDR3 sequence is CASSPPGGVRGAFF. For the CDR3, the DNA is TGTGCCAGCAGCCCCCCTGGGGGGGTTAGGGGAGCTTTCTTT.

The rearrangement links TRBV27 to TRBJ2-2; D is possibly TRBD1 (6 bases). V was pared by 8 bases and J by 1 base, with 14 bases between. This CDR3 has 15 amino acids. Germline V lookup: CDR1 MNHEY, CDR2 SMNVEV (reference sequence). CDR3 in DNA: TGTGCCAGCTCCTACCAGACAGGGAACACCGGGGAGCTGTTTTTT. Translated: CASSYQTGNTGELFF.

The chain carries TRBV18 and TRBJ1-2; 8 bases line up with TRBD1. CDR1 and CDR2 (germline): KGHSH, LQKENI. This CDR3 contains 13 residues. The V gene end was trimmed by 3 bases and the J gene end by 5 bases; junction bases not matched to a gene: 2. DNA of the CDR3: TGTGCCAGCTCACCGACAGGGGTGTATGGCTACACCTTC. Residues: CASSPTGVYGYTF.

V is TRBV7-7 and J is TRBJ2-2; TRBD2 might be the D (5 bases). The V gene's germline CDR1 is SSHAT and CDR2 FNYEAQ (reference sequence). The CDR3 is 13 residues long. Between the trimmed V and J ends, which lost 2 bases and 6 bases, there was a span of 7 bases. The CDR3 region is CASSLLGAGELFF. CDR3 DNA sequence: TGTGCCAGCAGCTTATTGGGAGCCGGGGAGCTGTTTTTT. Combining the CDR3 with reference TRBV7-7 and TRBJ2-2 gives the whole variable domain GAGVSQSPRYKVTKRGQDVTLRCDPISSHATLYWYQQALGQGPEFLTYFNYEAQPDKSGLPSDRFSAERPEGSISTLTIQRTEQRDSAMYRCASSLLGAGELFFGEGSRLTVL.

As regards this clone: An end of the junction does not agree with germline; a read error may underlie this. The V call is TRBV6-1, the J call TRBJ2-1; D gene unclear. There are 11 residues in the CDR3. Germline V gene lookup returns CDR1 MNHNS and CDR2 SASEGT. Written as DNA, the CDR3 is TGTGCCGGCAGAGCTTACAATGAGCAGTTCTTC. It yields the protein CAGRAYNEQFF.

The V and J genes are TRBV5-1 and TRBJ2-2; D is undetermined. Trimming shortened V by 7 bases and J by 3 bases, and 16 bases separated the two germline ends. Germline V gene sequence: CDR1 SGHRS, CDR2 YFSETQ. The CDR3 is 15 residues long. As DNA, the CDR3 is TGCGCCAGCGCCCTAGATCGTCCCCACACCGGGGAGCTGTTTTTT. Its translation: CASALDRPHTGELFF.

The CDR3 loop reads CASSPLSTGAEAFF. As DNA, the CDR3 is TGTGCCAGCTCACCTCTATCCACAGGGGCTGAAGCTTTCTTT. The V call is TRBV18, the J call TRBJ1-1; 7 bases agree with TRBD1. Germline V CDR1 and CDR2: KGHSH, LQKENI. This CDR3 contains 14 residues. The J segment lost 6 bases and the V segment lost 3 bases, leaving 7 bases of the junction unmatched.

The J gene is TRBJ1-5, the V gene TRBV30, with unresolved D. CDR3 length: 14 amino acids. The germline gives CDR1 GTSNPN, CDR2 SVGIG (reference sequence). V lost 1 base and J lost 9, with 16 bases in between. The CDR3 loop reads CAWSARRPLWPQHF. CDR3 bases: TGTGCCTGGAGTGCCAGGAGGCCCCTTTGGCCCCAGCATTTT.

The CDR3 coding sequence is TGTGCCAGCAGCTTAGGGGCAGTGGGGGAGACCCAGTACTTC. This gives the protein CASSLGAVGETQYF. This chain joins TRBV7-3 and TRBJ2-5; TRBD1 might be the D (5 bases). This CDR3 has 14 residues. The V gene's germline CDR1 is SGHTA and CDR2 FQGTGA. Trimming stripped 2 bases from V and 5 bases from J, with 12 bases between.

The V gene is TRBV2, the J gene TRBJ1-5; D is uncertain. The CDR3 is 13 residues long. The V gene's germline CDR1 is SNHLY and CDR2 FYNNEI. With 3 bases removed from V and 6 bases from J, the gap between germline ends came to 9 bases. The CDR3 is CASSEAAAQPQHF. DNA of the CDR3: TGTGCCAGCAGTGAGGCCGCTGCTCAGCCCCAGCATTTT.

CDR3 protein: CASSRMGLAANKELFF. In DNA, the CDR3 is TGTGCCAGCAGCCGCATGGGACTAGCGGCTAATAAGGAGCTGTTTTTT. V usage is TRBV7-9 and J usage is TRBJ2-2, with TRBD2 identical over 11 bases. J was trimmed by 10 bases and V by 5 bases; bases with no gene match: 12. Germline V gene sequence: CDR1 SEHNR, CDR2 FQNEAQ (reference sequence). This CDR3 has 16 residues.

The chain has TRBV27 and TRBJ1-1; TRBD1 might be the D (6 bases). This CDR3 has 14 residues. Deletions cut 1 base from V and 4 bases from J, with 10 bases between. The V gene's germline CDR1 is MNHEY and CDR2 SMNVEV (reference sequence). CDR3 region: CASSLLQGATEAFF. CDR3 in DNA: TGTGCCAGCAGTTTATTACAGGGTGCCACTGAAGCTTTCTTT.

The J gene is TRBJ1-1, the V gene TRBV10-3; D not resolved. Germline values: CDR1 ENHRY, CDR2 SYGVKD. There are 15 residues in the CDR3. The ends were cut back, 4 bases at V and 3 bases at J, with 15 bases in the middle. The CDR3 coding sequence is TGTGCCATCAGTGGGATGACGGGGAAGGACACTGAAGCTTTCTTT. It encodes CAISGMTGKDTEAFF.

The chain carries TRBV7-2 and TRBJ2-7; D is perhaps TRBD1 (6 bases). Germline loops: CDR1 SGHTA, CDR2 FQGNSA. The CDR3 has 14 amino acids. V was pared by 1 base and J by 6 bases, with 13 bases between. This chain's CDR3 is CASSLGRLGGEQYF. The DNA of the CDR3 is TGTGCCAGCAGCTTAGGTCGCCTAGGGGGCGAGCAGTACTTC.

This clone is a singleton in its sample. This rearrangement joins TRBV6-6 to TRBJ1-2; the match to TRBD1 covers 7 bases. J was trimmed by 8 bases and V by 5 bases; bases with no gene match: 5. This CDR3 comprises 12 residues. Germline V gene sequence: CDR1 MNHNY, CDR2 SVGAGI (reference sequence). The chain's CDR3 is CASSRGTEGYTF. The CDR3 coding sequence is TGTGCCAGCAGTCGAGGGACAGAAGGCTACACCTTC.

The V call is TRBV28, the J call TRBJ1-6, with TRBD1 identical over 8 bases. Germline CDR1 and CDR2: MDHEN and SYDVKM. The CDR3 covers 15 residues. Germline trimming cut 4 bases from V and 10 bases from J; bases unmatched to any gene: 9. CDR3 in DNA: TGTGCCAGCAGTTCCGCGTCAGGGGGCGAATCACCCCTCCACTTT. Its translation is CASSSASGGESPLHF.